These T cell receptor beta chains were read from a single sample in a study of STAT5B mutations in CD4+ large granular lymphocyte leukemia. Assay: immunoSEQ multiplex PCR; the TCRdb copy retains only in-frame clones and omits some. The sample holds about 30,000 clones, roughly 80% seen once. The sample consisted of CD4+ T cells from blood buffy coats. Receptor source: a human donor in good health. Both conserved end residues are part of each CDR3. D genes are given only for firm matches. Expanded clones get a size class; other rows say once, few or many, or leave the size out.

J gene,D gene,V gene,clone size,CDR3 protein,CDR3 DNA
TRBJ2-3,-,TRBV28,-,CATGADLDTQYF,TGTGCCACCGGGGCAGATCTTGACACGCAGTATTTT
TRBJ2-7,-,TRBV28,-,CASSLPQNSYEQYF,TGTGCCAGCAGTTTACCCCAGAACTCCTACGAGCAGTACTTC
TRBJ2-7,-,TRBV28,-,CASSQGRYEQYF,TGTGCCAGCAGCCAAGGACGATACGAGCAGTACTTC
TRBJ2-7,TRBD1,TRBV7-6,-,CASSLSAGGYEQYF,TGTGCCAGCAGCTTATCGGCAGGGGGTTACGAGCAGTACTTC
TRBJ2-2,-,TRBV28,-,CASAPGNGELFF,TGTGCCAGCGCCCCGGGGAACGGGGAGCTGTTTTTT
TRBJ2-7,TRBD1,TRBV9,-,CASSVGGQGVYEQYF,TGTGCCAGCAGCGTGGGGGGACAGGGGGTTTACGAGCAGTACTTC
TRBJ1-5,-,TRBV19,few,CASSIVFTANQPQHF,TGTGCCAGTAGTATAGTCTTCACGGCAAATCAGCCCCAGCATTTT
TRBJ1-2,-,TRBV29-1,-,CSASGGSNYGYTF,TGCAGCGCCTCCGGGGGGAGCAACTATGGCTACACCTTC
TRBJ2-2,-,TRBV2,-,CASSGQENTGELFF,TGTGCCAGCAGTGGGCAAGAGAACACCGGGGAGCTGTTTTTT
TRBJ1-4,-,TRBV5-1,-,CASSLATTNEKLFF,TGCGCCAGCAGCTTGGCAACAACTAATGAAAAACTGTTTTTT
TRBJ2-3,TRBD2,TRBV6-7,-,CASSYPRTSGIRTLLLDTQYF,TGTGCCAGCAGTTATCCGAGGACTAGCGGGATCCGGACCCTGCTTCTAGATACGCAGTATTTT
TRBJ1-4,TRBD1,TRBV6-5,-,CATSDGTGGEKLFF,TGTGCCACCTCTGATGGGACAGGGGGGGAAAAACTGTTTTTT
TRBJ2-2,-,TRBV6-1,-,CASSAPGGHGTGELFF,TGTGCCAGCAGTGCCCCTGGAGGCCATGGCACCGGGGAGCTGTTTTTT
TRBJ2-1,TRBD2,TRBV11-3,-,CASSPTGLAGGSSYNEQFF,TGTGCCAGCAGCCCTACGGGACTAGCGGGAGGGAGCTCCTACAATGAGCAGTTCTTC
TRBJ1-6,TRBD1,TRBV6-5,-,CASSWTGSSPLHF,TGTGCCAGCAGTTGGACAGGGAGTTCACCCCTCCACTTT
TRBJ2-7,-,TRBV30,-,CAWSDDIYEQYF,TGTGCCTGGAGTGATGATATTTACGAGCAGTACTTC
TRBJ2-7,-,TRBV6-5,-,CASRGTLSAYEQYF,TGTGCCAGCAGGGGAACTTTATCGGCTTACGAGCAGTACTTC
TRBJ2-7,TRBD1,TRBV5-1,-,CASSFNRDRAPYEQYF,TGCGCCAGCAGCTTCAACCGGGACAGGGCGCCATACGAGCAGTACTTC
TRBJ1-5,-,TRBV7-2,-,CASSPRGHSNQPQHF,TGTGCCAGCAGCCCCAGGGGCCATAGCAATCAGCCCCAGCATTTT
TRBJ1-2,-,TRBV20-1,-,CSASSFYGYTF,TGCAGTGCTAGTTCGTTTTATGGCTACACCTTC
TRBJ2-6,-,TRBV6-1,-,CASNPTGKANVLTF,TGTGCCAGCAACCCGACGGGGAAGGCCAACGTCCTGACTTTC
TRBJ2-1,TRBD2,TRBV28,-,CASTSLADYNEQFF,TGTGCCAGCACTTCACTAGCGGACTACAATGAGCAGTTCTTC
TRBJ1-3,-,TRBV5-8,-,CADGRGAGNTIYF,TGTGCCGATGGGAGGGGAGCCGGAAACACCATATATTTT
TRBJ1-5,-,TRBV19,medium-sized,CASGRQAEQPQHF,TGTGCCAGTGGTCGACAGGCGGAACAGCCCCAGCATTTT
TRBJ2-7,-,TRBV7-2,-,CASSFQRYEQYF,TGTGCCAGCAGCTTCCAGCGCTACGAGCAGTACTTC
TRBJ1-2,TRBD1,TRBV28,few,CASSYRDRGLTF,TGTGCCAGCAGTTACCGGGACAGGGGATTAACCTTC